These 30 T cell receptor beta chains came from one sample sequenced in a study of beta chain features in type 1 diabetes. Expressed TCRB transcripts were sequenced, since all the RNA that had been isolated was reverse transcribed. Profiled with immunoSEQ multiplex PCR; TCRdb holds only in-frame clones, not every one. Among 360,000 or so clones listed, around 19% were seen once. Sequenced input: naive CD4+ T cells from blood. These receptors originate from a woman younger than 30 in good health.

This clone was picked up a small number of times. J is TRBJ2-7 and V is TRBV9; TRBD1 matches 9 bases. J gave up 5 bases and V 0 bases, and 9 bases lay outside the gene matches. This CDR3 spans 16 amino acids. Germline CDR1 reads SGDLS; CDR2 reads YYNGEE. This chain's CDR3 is CASSVVGQGPGNEQYF. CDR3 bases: TGTGCCAGCAGCGTAGTGGGACAGGGACCAGGGAACGAGCAGTACTTC.

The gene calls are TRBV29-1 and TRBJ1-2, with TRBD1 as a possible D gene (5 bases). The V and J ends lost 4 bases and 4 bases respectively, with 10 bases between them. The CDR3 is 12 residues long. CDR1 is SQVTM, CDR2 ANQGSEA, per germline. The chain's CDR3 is CSVGEGSYGYTF. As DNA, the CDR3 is TGCAGCGTTGGGGAGGGGTCCTATGGCTACACCTTC. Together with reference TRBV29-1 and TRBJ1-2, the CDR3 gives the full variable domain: SAVISQKPSRDICQRGTSLTIQCQVDSQVTMMFWYRQQPGQSLTLIATANQGSEATYESGFVIDKFPISRPNLTFSTLTVSNMSPEDSSIYLCSVGEGSYGYTFGSGTRLTVV.

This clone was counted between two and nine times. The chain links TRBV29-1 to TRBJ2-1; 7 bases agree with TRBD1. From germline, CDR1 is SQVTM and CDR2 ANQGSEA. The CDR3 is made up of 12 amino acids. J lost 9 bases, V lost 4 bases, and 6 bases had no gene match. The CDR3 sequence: CSVGGQKGEQFF. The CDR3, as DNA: TGCAGCGTTGGGGGACAGAAAGGTGAGCAGTTCTTC.

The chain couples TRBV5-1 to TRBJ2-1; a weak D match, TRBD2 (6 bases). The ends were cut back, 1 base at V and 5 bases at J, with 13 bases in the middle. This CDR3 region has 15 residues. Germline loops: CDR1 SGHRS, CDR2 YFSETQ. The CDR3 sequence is CASSLFAGIHNEQFF. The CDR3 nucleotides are TGCGCCAGCAGCTTGTTTGCGGGGATTCACAATGAGCAGTTCTTC.

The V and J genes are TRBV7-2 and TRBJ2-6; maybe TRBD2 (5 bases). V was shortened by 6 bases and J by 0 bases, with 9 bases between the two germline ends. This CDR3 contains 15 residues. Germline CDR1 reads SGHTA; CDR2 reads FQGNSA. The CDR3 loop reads CASSPGLSGANVLTF. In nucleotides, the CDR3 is TGTGCCAGCAGTCCCGGACTCTCTGGGGCCAACGTCCTGACTTTC.

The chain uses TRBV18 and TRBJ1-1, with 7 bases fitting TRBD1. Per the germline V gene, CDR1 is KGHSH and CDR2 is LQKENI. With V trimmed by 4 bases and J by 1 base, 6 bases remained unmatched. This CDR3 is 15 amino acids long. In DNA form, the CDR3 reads TGTGCCAGCTCACTACCGGGACAGTGGAACACTGAAGCTTTCTTT. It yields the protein CASSLPGQWNTEAFF.

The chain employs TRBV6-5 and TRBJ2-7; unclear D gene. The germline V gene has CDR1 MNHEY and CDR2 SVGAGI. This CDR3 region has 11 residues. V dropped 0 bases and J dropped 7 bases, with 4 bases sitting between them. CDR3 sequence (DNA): TGTGCCAGCAGTTACTCGAGGGAGCAGTACTTC. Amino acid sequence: CASSYSREQYF.

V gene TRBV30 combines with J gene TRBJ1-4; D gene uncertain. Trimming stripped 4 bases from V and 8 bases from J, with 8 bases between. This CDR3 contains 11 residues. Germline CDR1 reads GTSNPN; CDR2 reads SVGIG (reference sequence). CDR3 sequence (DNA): TGTGCCTGGAAGAGCGGAGAAAAACTGTTTTTT. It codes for CAWKSGEKLFF.

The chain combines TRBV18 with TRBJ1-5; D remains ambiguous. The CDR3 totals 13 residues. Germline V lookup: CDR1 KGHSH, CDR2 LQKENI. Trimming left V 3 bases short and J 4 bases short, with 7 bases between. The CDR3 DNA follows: TGTGCCAGCTCACCCCATGAGAATCAGCCCCAGCATTTT. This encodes CASSPHENQPQHF.

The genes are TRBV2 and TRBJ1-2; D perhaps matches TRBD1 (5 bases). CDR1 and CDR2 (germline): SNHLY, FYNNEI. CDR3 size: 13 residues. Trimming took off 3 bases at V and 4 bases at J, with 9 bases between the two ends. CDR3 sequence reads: CASSDREGYGYTF. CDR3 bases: TGTGCCAGCAGTGACAGGGAAGGCTATGGCTACACCTTC.

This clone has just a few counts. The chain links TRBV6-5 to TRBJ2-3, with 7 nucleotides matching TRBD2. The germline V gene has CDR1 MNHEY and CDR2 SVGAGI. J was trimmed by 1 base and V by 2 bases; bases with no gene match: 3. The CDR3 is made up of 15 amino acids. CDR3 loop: CASSYDGRRTDTQYF. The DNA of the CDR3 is TGTGCCAGCAGTTACGACGGGAGGCGCACAGATACGCAGTATTTT.

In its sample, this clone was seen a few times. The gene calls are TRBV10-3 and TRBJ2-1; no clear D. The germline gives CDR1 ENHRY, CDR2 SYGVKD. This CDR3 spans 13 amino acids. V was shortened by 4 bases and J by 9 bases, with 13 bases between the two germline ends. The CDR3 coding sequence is TGTGCCATCAGTGGCCCTGCAAGCGCTGAGCAGTTCTTC. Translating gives CAISGPASAEQFF.

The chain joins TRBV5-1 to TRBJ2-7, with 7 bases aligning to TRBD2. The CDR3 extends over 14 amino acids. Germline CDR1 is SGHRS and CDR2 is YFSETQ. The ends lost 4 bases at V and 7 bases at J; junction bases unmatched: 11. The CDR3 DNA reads TGCGCCAGCAGCGGGGGACTATCCGGGAGAGAGCAGTACTTC. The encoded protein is CASSGGLSGREQYF.

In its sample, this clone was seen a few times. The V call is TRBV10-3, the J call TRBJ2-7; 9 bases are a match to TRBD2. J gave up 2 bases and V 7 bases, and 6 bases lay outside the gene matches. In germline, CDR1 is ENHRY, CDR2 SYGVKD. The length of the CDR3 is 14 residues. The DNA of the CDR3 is TGTGCCATCACTAGCGGGACAGAGACCTACGAGCAGTACTTC. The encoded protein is CAITSGTETYEQYF.

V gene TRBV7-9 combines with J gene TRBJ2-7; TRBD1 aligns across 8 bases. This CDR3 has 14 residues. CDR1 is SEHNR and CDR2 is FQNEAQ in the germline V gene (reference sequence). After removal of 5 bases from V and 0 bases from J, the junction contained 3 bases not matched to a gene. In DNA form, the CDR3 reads TGTGCCAGCAGCCTGGGACAGGCCTCCTACGAGCAGTACTTC. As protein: CASSLGQASYEQYF.

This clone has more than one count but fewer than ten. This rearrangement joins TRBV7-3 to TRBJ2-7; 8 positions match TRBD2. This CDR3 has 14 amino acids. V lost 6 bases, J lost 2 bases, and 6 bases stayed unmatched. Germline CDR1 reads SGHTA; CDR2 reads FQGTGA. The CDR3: CASSLTSGAYEQYF. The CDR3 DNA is TGTGCCAGCAGTCTAACTAGCGGCGCCTACGAGCAGTACTTC.

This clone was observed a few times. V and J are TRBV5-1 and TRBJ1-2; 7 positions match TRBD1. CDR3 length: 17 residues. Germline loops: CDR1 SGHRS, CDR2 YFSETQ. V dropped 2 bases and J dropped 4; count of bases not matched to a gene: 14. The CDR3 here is CASSFVGQVDWGYGYTF. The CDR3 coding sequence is TGCGCCAGCAGCTTTGTAGGACAGGTGGATTGGGGCTATGGCTACACCTTC.

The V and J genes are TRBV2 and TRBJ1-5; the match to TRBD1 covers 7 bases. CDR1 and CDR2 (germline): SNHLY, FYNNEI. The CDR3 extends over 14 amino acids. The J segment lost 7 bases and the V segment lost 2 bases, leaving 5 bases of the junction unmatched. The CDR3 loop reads CASSESTGRQPQHF. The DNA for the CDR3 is TGTGCCAGCAGTGAATCGACAGGGAGGCAGCCCCAGCATTTT.

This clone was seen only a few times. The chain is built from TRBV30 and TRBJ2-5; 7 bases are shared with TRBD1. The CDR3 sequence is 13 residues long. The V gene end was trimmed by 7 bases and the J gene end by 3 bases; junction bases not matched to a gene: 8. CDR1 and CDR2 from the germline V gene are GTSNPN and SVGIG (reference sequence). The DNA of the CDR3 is TGTGCCTTCGGACAGGCGTGGGAAGAGACCCAGTACTTC. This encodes CAFGQAWEETQYF.

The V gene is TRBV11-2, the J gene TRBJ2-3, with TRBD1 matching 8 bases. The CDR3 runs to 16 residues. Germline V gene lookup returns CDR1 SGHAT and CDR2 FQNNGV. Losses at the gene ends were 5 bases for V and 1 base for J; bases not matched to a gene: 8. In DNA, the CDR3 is TGTGCCAGCAGCAACCGGGACAGGACAGGCACAGATACGCAGTATTTT. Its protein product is CASSNRDRTGTDTQYF.

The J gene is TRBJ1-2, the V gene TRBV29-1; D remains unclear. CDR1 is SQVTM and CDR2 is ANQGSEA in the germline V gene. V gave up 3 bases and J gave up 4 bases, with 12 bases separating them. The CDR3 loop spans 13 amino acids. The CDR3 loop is CSVDTAGSYGYTF. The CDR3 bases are TGCAGCGTTGACACCGCAGGTAGCTATGGCTACACCTTC.

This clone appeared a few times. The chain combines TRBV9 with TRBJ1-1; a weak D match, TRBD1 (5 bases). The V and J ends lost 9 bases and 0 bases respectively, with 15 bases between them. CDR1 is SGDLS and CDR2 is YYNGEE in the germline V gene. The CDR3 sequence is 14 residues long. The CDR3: CAIQRGGMNTEAFF. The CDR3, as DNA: TGTGCCATCCAACGGGGCGGGATGAACACTGAAGCTTTCTTT.

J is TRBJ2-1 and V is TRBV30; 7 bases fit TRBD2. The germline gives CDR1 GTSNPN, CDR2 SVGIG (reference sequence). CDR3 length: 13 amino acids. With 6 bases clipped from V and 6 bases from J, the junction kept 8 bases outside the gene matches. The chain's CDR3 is CACLGRGINEQFF. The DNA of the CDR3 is TGTGCCTGTTTAGGGCGGGGGATCAATGAGCAGTTCTTC. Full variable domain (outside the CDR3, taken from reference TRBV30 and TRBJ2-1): SQTIHQWPATLVQPVGSPLSLECTVEGTSNPNLYWYRQAAGRGLQLLFYSVGIGQISSEVPQNLSASRPQDRQFILSSKKLLLSDSGFYLCACLGRGINEQFFGPGTRLTVL.

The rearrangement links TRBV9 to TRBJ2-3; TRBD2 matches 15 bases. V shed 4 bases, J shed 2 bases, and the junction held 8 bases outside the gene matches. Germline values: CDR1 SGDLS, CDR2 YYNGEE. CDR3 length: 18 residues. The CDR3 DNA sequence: TGTGCCAGCAGCCTCGGGACTAGCGGGAGGACCCTCACAGATACGCAGTATTTT. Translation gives CASSLGTSGRTLTDTQYF.

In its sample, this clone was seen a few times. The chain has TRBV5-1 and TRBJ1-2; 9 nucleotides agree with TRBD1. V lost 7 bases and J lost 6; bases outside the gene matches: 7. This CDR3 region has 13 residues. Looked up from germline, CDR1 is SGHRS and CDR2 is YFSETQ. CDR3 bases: TGCGCCAGCGGCCCCGGGACAGGGCATGGCTACACCTTC. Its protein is CASGPGTGHGYTF.

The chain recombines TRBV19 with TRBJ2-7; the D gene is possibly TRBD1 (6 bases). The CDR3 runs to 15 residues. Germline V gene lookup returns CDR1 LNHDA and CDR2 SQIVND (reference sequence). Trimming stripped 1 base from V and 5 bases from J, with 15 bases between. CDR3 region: CASSIVSAGVNEQYF. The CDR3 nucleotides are TGTGCCAGTAGTATAGTGTCGGCAGGGGTGAACGAGCAGTACTTC.

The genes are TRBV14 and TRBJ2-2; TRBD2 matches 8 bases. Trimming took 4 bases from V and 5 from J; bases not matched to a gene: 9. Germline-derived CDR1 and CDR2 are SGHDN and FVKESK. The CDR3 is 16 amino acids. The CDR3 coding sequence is TGTGCCAGCAGCCCCCGTGCGGGGGGATTAACCGGGGAGCTGTTTTTT. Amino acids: CASSPRAGGLTGELFF. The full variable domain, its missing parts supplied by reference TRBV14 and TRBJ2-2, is EAGVTQFPSHSVIEKGQTVTLRCDPISGHDNLYWYRRVMGKEIKFLLHFVKESKQDESGMPNNRFLAERTGGTYSTLKVQPAELEDSGVYFCASSPRAGGLTGELFFGEGSRLTVL.

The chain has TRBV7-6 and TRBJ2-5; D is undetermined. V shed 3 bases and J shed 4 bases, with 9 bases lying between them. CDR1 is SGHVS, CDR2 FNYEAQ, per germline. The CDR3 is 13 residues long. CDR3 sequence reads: CASSFNRGETQYF. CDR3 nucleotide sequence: TGTGCCAGCAGCTTTAATCGAGGAGAGACCCAGTACTTC.

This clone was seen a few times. For the CDR3, the DNA is TGTGCCAGCAGTGAAGGGCCAGCGGTCACTGAAGCTTTCTTT. This sequence encodes CASSEGPAVTEAFF. The chain is built from TRBV2 and TRBJ1-1, with D uncertain. Germline CDR1 SNHLY, CDR2 FYNNEI. The CDR3 runs 14 residues. Trimming removed 1 base from V and 4 bases from J, with 10 bases in between.

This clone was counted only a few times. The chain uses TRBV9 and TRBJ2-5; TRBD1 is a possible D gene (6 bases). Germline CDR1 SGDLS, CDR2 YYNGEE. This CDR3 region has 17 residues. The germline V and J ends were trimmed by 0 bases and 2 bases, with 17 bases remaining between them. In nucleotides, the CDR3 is TGTGCCAGCAGCGTAGACGGCCCGACAGGAGGACAAGAGACCCAGTACTTC. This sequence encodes CASSVDGPTGGQETQYF. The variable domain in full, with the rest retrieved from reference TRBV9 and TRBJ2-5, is DSGVTQTPKHLITATGQRVTLRCSPRSGDLSVYWYQQSLDQGLQFLIQYYNGEERAKGNILERFSAQQFPDLHSELNLSSLELGDSALYFCASSVDGPTGGQETQYFGPGTRLLVL.